The 19 T cell receptor beta chains below were found in one sample sequenced in a study of blood T cell repertoires in COVID-19 (TCRdb year 2020). Library prep was done by the immunoSEQ multiplex PCR assay. What TCRdb holds here is the immuneACCESS table cut down to in-frame rearrangements. Part of the clones is not present; checked against another copy, under half of the missing clones reflect an unresolved V gene, and the others are unexplained. The table for this sample lists some 220,000 clones; more than 75% of them were counted only once. The top ten constitute about 5% of the sample. Sequenced sample: peripheral blood. The receptors stem from a woman aged 70-85 years with COVID-19, enrolled during active disease.

This rearrangement joins TRBV5-4 to TRBJ1-2, with 7 bases identical to TRBD1. This CDR3 comprises 14 residues. Losses at the gene ends were 0 bases for V and 4 bases for J; bases not matched to a gene: 3. From germline, CDR1 is SGHNT and CDR2 YYREEE (reference sequence). The CDR3 loop is CASSLEGGRYGYTF. CDR3 nucleotides: TGTGCCAGCAGCTTGGAAGGGGGCCGCTATGGCTACACCTTC.

This chain links TRBV13 with TRBJ1-2; 8 positions agree with TRBD1. Trimming cost V 7 bases and J 5 bases; bases outside gene matches: 9. This CDR3 has 14 residues. CDR1 and CDR2 from the germline V gene are PRHDT and FYEKMQ (reference sequence). The CDR3 DNA follows: TGTGCCAGCACCAGTCAGGGGGCGCGGTATGGCTACACCTTC. Encoded protein: CASTSQGARYGYTF. Combining the CDR3 with reference TRBV13 and TRBJ1-2 gives the whole variable domain AAGVIQSPRHLIKEKRETATLKCYPIPRHDTVYWYQQGPGQDPQFLISFYEKMQSDKGSIPDRFSAQQFSDYHSELNMSSLELGDSALYFCASTSQGARYGYTFGSGTRLTVV.

V gene TRBV5-6 combines with J gene TRBJ2-6, with TRBD2 as a possible D gene (5 bases). The CDR3 length is 16 residues. V was pared by 0 bases and J by 2 bases, with 9 bases between. Germline values: CDR1 SGHDT, CDR2 YYEEEE. The CDR3 bases are TGTGCCAGCAGCTTGGTTTGGACTCCTGGGGCCAACGTCCTGACTTTC. Its translation is CASSLVWTPGANVLTF. Full variable domain (remainder filled in from reference TRBV5-6 and TRBJ2-6): DAGVTQSPTHLIKTRGQQVTLRCSPKSGHDTVSWYQQALGQGPQFIFQYYEEEERQRGNFPDRFSGHQFPNYSSELNVNALLLGDSALYLCASSLVWTPGANVLTFGAGSRLTVL.

J is TRBJ2-1 and V is TRBV7-2; D is possibly TRBD1 (5 bases). CDR1 SGHTA and CDR2 FQGNSA come from the germline V gene. The CDR3 extends over 15 amino acids. V was cut by 5 bases and J by 3 bases, with 14 bases left in between. The CDR3 bases are TGTGCCAGCAGCCTTAACCCAGGGAACTACAATGAGCAGTTCTTC. Protein sequence: CASSLNPGNYNEQFF.

CDR3 sequence (DNA): TGCAGCGTATCGCTGTTGTTACAGATGAACACTGAAGCTTTCTTT. Protein product: CSVSLLLQMNTEAFF. V usage is TRBV29-1 and J usage is TRBJ1-1; D remains ambiguous. Per the germline V gene, CDR1 is SQVTM and CDR2 is ANQGSEA. V lost 6 bases to trimming and J lost 0 bases, with 17 bases between them. The CDR3 consists of 15 residues.

The V and J genes are TRBV18 and TRBJ2-7, with 7 bases fitting TRBD2. The CDR3 is 15 amino acids. J gave up 2 bases and V 3 bases, and 7 bases lay outside the gene matches. The V gene's germline CDR1 is KGHSH and CDR2 LQKENI. The CDR3 loop reads CASSPTLGGTYEQYF. Written as DNA, the CDR3 is TGTGCCAGCTCACCGACCCTCGGGGGGACCTACGAGCAGTACTTC.

V and J are TRBV6-5 and TRBJ1-1; TRBD1 might be the D (6 bases). Trimming left V 5 bases short and J 0 bases short, with 13 bases between. The CDR3 covers 15 residues. Germline-derived CDR1 and CDR2 are MNHEY and SVGAGI. The CDR3 protein is CASSHLQGVNTEAFF. The CDR3 nucleotides read TGTGCCAGCAGTCACTTACAGGGTGTGAACACTGAAGCTTTCTTT.

The chain couples TRBV28 to TRBJ1-6, with D uncertain. The CDR3 runs to 12 residues. The germline V gene has CDR1 MDHEN and CDR2 SYDVKM. Trimming took 3 bases from V and 14 from J, leaving 11 bases between them. The CDR3 DNA is TGTGCCAGCAGTTTTGGACTTCCAGCCCTCCACTTT. This translates into CASSFGLPALHF.

CDR3: CASSITGYYEQYF. Written as DNA, the CDR3 is TGTGCCAGCAGCATTACAGGGTACTACGAGCAGTACTTC. V gene TRBV7-2 combines with J gene TRBJ2-7, with D possibly matching TRBD1 (6 bases). V was cut by 5 bases and J by 3 bases, with 11 bases left in between. Germline CDR1 reads SGHTA; CDR2 reads FQGNSA. The CDR3 is 13 amino acids. The full variable domain, in which reference TRBV7-2 and TRBJ2-7 provide the parts outside the CDR3, is GAGVSQSPSNKVTEKGKDVELRCDPISGHTALYWYRQSLGQGLEFLIYFQGNSAPDKSGLPSDRFSAERTGGSVSTLTIQRTQQEDSAVYLCASSITGYYEQYFGPGTRLTVT.

The J gene is TRBJ1-2, the V gene TRBV28, with D perhaps matching TRBD1 (5 bases). CDR1 and CDR2 from the germline V gene are MDHEN and SYDVKM. This CDR3 region has 15 residues. The V end was cut by 9 bases, the J end by 7 bases, with 24 bases between. As DNA, the CDR3 is TGTGCCAGTGATCAACAGGCAATTAGGACCCGTGGCTACACCTTC. Protein product: CASDQQAIRTRGYTF.

This clone is a singleton in its sample. The CDR3 loop is CASTMAQAGAYNEQFF. The CDR3 DNA reads as TGCGCCAGCACCATGGCCCAAGCGGGAGCCTACAATGAGCAGTTCTTC. The chain joins TRBV5-1 to TRBJ2-1; 8 bases align to TRBD2. With V trimmed by 6 bases and J by 2 bases, 10 bases remained unmatched. Germline assignment: CDR1 SGHRS and CDR2 YFSETQ. This CDR3 is built from 16 residues.

The chain links TRBV6-1 to TRBJ2-3; a weak D match, TRBD1 (6 bases). Germline lookup yields CDR1 MNHNS and CDR2 SASEGT. This CDR3 is 17 amino acids long. The V and J ends lost 3 bases and 0 bases respectively, with 16 bases between them. CDR3 DNA sequence: TGTGCCAGCAGTGACGACAGGCTGGGCTCTAGCACAGATACGCAGTATTTT. As protein: CASSDDRLGSSTDTQYF.

This clone showed up just a few times. This sequence joins TRBV28 and TRBJ1-5; possibly TRBD1 for D (5 bases). Germline CDR1 is MDHEN and CDR2 is SYDVKM. The CDR3 contains 19 residues. Trimming cost V 6 bases and J 2 bases, with 26 bases left between them. This CDR3 reads CASSSPDDRNFRGNQPQHF. Written as DNA, the CDR3 is TGTGCCAGCAGCTCCCCCGACGACAGAAATTTTAGGGGCAATCAGCCCCAGCATTTT. Complete variable domain (other parts from reference TRBV28 and TRBJ1-5): DVKVTQSSRYLVKRTGEKVFLECVQDMDHENMFWYRQDPGLGLRLIYFSYDVKMKEKGDIPEGYSVSREKKERFSLILESASTNQTSMYLCASSSPDDRNFRGNQPQHFGDGTRLSIL.

The rearrangement joins TRBV4-2 to TRBJ2-3, with TRBD2 matching 7 bases. Germline V lookup: CDR1 LGHNA, CDR2 YNFKEQ. With 2 bases clipped from V and 3 bases from J, the junction kept 8 bases outside the gene matches. This CDR3 region has 16 residues. The CDR3 sequence: CASSQSRAGRTDTQYF. In DNA, the CDR3 is TGTGCCAGCAGCCAAAGTAGAGCGGGAAGGACAGATACGCAGTATTTT.

The V gene is TRBV7-3, the J gene TRBJ2-1, with a possible D match to TRBD1 (6 bases). V was cut by 4 bases and J by 2 bases, with 12 bases left in between. The CDR3 covers 15 residues. Germline V lookup: CDR1 SGHTA, CDR2 FQGTGA. In DNA, the CDR3 is TGTGCCAGCAGCTCCGGGACAATCCCCTACAATGAGCAGTTCTTC. Translated, it gives CASSSGTIPYNEQFF.

This clone was observed once. The chain couples TRBV6-4 to TRBJ2-7, with 11 nucleotides matching TRBD2. The trim removed 8 bases at V and 4 bases at J, leaving 13 bases unmatched. CDR1 is MRHNA and CDR2 is SNTAGT in the germline V gene. The CDR3 loop spans 16 amino acids. CDR3 in DNA: TGTGCCAGCCCACGGGTTAGCGGGAGGGCCAGGTACGAGCAGTACTTC. Its translation: CASPRVSGRARYEQYF.

The chain links TRBV9 to TRBJ2-7; D ambiguous. The CDR3 sequence is 16 residues long. V dropped 6 bases and J dropped 0 bases, with 19 bases sitting between them. The V gene's germline CDR1 is SGDLS and CDR2 YYNGEE. CDR3 protein: CASTTRERDSSYEQYF. The DNA for the CDR3 is TGTGCCAGCACCACCCGCGAAAGAGATAGCTCCTACGAGCAGTACTTC. The full variable domain, rest sourced from reference TRBV9 and TRBJ2-7, is DSGVTQTPKHLITATGQRVTLRCSPRSGDLSVYWYQQSLDQGLQFLIQYYNGEERAKGNILERFSAQQFPDLHSELNLSSLELGDSALYFCASTTRERDSSYEQYFGPGTRLTVT.

V usage is TRBV5-1 and J usage is TRBJ2-5; the D gene is possibly TRBD2 (7 bases). Looked up from germline, CDR1 is SGHRS and CDR2 is YFSETQ. The CDR3 contains 14 residues. Trimming took off 6 bases at V and 4 bases at J, with 16 bases between the two ends. CDR3 residues: CASTGGGSGETQYF. CDR3 nucleotides: TGCGCCAGCACGGGGGGCGGGAGTGGAGAGACCCAGTACTTC.

The J gene is TRBJ1-1, the V gene TRBV28; D remains ambiguous. The CDR3 runs 12 residues. In germline, CDR1 is MDHEN, CDR2 SYDVKM. Trimming took 6 bases from V and 6 from J, leaving 11 bases between them. CDR3 bases: TGTGCCAGCAGACTACTTGAGGCTGAAGCTTTCTTT. As protein: CASRLLEAEAFF.